A selection of T cell receptor beta chains follows, all from one sample in a study of T cell responses to AZD1222 COVID-19 vaccine. Measured with immunoSEQ multiplex PCR; TCRdb has only the in-frame clones, and not every one. The data show just over 90,000 clones, with around 91% seen just once and about 2.4% held by the top ten. Sequencing used peripheral blood, obtained 28 days after the second AZD1222 dose. These receptors were taken from an adult who received the AZD1222 COVID-19 vaccine. CDR3s include the opening cysteine and the closing phenylalanine or tryptophan. D genes are given only for firm matches. Rows may omit the clone size; those that give it use once, few, many or a size class.

>.|TRBJ2-3|TRBV6-6|.
CASRAGFEYF
TGTGCCAGCAGGGCAGGCTTTGAGTATTTT
>few|TRBJ2-1|TRBV7-6|TRBD2
CASSLTGLAGKQFF
TGTGCCAGCAGCTTAACTGGACTAGCGGGGAAGCAGTTCTTC
>.|TRBJ2-7|TRBV12-3/TRBV12-4|TRBD2
CASRKGLAEPQYF
TGTGCCAGCAGGAAGGGACTAGCGGAGCCGCAGTACTTC
>.|TRBJ2-1|TRBV6-4|TRBD2
CASSSTSVSYNEQFF
TGTGCCAGCAGTTCGACTAGCGTTTCCTACAATGAGCAGTTCTTC
>few|TRBJ2-2|TRBV11-2|TRBD2
CASSLGLAGGRPGELFF
TGTGCCAGCAGCTTAGGGTTAGCGGGAGGGCGACCCGGGGAGCTGTTTTTT
>.|TRBJ1-1|TRBV29-1|TRBD1
CSVETGVGTEAFF
TGCAGCGTTGAAACAGGGGTAGGCACTGAAGCTTTCTTT
>.|TRBJ2-7|TRBV4-1|.
CASSQDFTSGVAYEQYF
TGCGCCAGCAGCCAAGATTTTACGAGCGGAGTGGCCTACGAGCAGTACTTC
>.|TRBJ1-6|TRBV12-3/TRBV12-4|.
CASSDIDSPLHF
TGTGCCAGCAGTGACATCGATTCACCCCTCCACTTT
>once|TRBJ2-1|TRBV6-2/TRBV6-3|.
CASSYVMVGNEQFF
TGTGCCAGCAGTTACGTCATGGTAGGCAATGAGCAGTTCTTC
>.|TRBJ2-3|TRBV4-2|TRBD2
CASSTRTSGSTDTQYF
TGTGCCAGCAGCACCCGGACTAGCGGAAGCACAGATACGCAGTATTTT